This TCR beta chain originates from a study of CD8 T cells in Susac syndrome. Reverse transcription of roughly 0.5 to 1 ug RNA was performed with random hexamers. Across 54 Vbeta and 13 Jbeta, TCR beta CDR3 was amplified with immunoSEQ multiplex PCR. MiXCR was run by TCRdb on the immunoSEQ multiplex PCR reads, yielding one entry per CDR3 protein. The repertoire holds tens of thousands of distinct CDR3 sequences, 96% seen once, with 0.09% to 0.13% in the top ten. In blood CD8+ and CD4+ T cells, TCR beta underwent sequencing. TEMRA cells were FACS-enriched, with CD8+ and CD4+ T cells isolated negatively. Germline V lookup: CDR1 SQVTM, CDR2 ANQGSEA. V was clipped by 4 bases and J by 8 bases, with 14 bases between them. The CDR3 is 13 amino acids.

The specimen sequenced was CD4+ T cells from PBMCs. The chain couples TRBV29-1 to TRBJ1-4; D may be TRBD1 (6 bases). The TCR originated in a human donor with multiple sclerosis. CDR3 sequence reads: CSVAAGTREKLFF. The CDR3 DNA reads TGCAGCGTTGCGGCGGGGACACGGGAAAAACTGTTTTTT.